The 27 T cell receptor beta chains presented below share a single source sample, sequenced in a study of T cell responses to AZD1222 COVID-19 vaccine. Profiled with immunoSEQ multiplex PCR; TCRdb holds only in-frame clones, not every one. Of some 140,000 clones in the sample, approximately 90% were seen once. Material: peripheral blood, obtained on day 0 of AZD1222 vaccination. All receptors derive from an adult in good health.

V gene TRBV28 combines with J gene TRBJ1-1; D uncertain. Trimming shortened V by 2 bases and J by 5 bases, and 9 bases separated the two germline ends. Per the germline V gene, CDR1 is MDHEN and CDR2 is SYDVKM. This CDR3 comprises 13 residues. CDR3 sequence: CASSLVGVTEAFF. The CDR3 region has the DNA TGTGCCAGCAGTTTAGTGGGTGTTACTGAAGCTTTCTTT.

J is TRBJ2-5 and V is TRBV11-3, with a tentative D call TRBD2 (6 bases). CDR3 length: 15 residues. V lost 6 bases and J 4 bases, leaving 18 bases between the germline ends. The germline V gene encodes CDR1 SGHNT and CDR2 YENEEA. The CDR3 DNA sequence: TGTGCCAGCAGATCACGTGGGCGGGGAGGAGAGACCCAGTACTTC. Encoded protein: CASRSRGRGGETQYF.

The chain links TRBV28 to TRBJ2-1; either TRBD1 or TRBD2 may fit D (5 bases each). The length of the CDR3 is 14 residues. V was clipped by 6 bases and J by 10 bases, with 19 bases between them. The V gene's germline CDR1 is MDHEN and CDR2 SYDVKM. The CDR3 DNA follows: TGTGCCAGCAGGACCCCCGGGGCCAATAGGGAGCAGTTCTTC. It is translated as CASRTPGANREQFF. The whole variable domain, filled in from reference TRBV28 and TRBJ2-1, reads DVKVTQSSRYLVKRTGEKVFLECVQDMDHENMFWYRQDPGLGLRLIYFSYDVKMKEKGDIPEGYSVSREKKERFSLILESASTNQTSMYLCASRTPGANREQFFGPGTRLTVL.

CDR3 sequence reads: CASSYSTLVDRSSYEQYF. The CDR3 DNA is TGTGCCAGCAGTTACTCGACACTGGTCGACAGAAGCTCCTACGAGCAGTACTTC. This rearrangement joins TRBV6-2 or TRBV6-3 to TRBJ2-7; the D gene is possibly TRBD1 (5 bases). Germline V lookup: CDR1 MNHEY, CDR2 SVGEGT. This CDR3 contains 18 residues. V lost 0 bases, J lost 0 bases, and 18 bases lay in between.

The chain links TRBV7-9 to TRBJ1-6; 9 nucleotides line up with TRBD1. CDR3 length equals 16 residues. The V and J ends lost 2 bases and 7 bases, in that order; junction bases with no gene match: 6. Per the germline V gene, CDR1 is SEHNR and CDR2 is FQNEAQ (reference sequence). CDR3 sequence (DNA): TGTGCCAGCAGCTTACTACCAGGACAGGGGAATTCACCCCTCCACTTT. Protein product: CASSLLPGQGNSPLHF.

The chain recombines TRBV3-1 (or the pseudogene TRBV3-2) with TRBJ2-7; 8 positions match TRBD2. The V segment lost 1 base and the J segment 6 bases; nucleotides outside the gene matches: 8. CDR3 length equals 15 residues. Germline-derived CDR1 and CDR2 are LGHDT and YNNKEL (reference sequence). The CDR3 is CASSQAAGGLAEQYF. The CDR3 region has the DNA TGTGCCAGCAGCCAAGCGGCGGGAGGTTTAGCCGAGCAGTACTTC.

The chain joins TRBV28 to TRBJ1-1, with no clear D. Germline V lookup: CDR1 MDHEN, CDR2 SYDVKM. The V end lost 8 bases, the J end lost 0 bases, and 13 bases lay between the germline ends. The CDR3 sequence is 14 residues long. The CDR3 loop reads CASSLVGMNTEAFF. In DNA form, the CDR3 reads TGTGCCAGCTCCTTGGTAGGGATGAACACTGAAGCTTTCTTT.

This chain links TRBV27 with TRBJ1-2; D not certain. Trimming pared 0 bases from V and 0 bases from J, leaving 8 bases between. CDR1 and CDR2 (germline): MNHEY, SMNVEV (reference sequence). The CDR3 is made up of 15 amino acids. CDR3 amino acids: CASSLSGLTNYGYTF. The DNA for the CDR3 is TGTGCCAGCAGTTTATCGGGGTTGACTAACTATGGCTACACCTTC.

J is TRBJ2-5 and V is TRBV7-2; D ambiguous. Trimming stripped 1 base from V and 5 bases from J, with 8 bases between. CDR3 length: 13 residues. Germline CDR1 SGHTA, CDR2 FQGNSA. CDR3 sequence (DNA): TGTGCCAGCAGCTTAGTGGTAGGCGAGACCCAGTACTTC. Its translation is CASSLVVGETQYF.

This chain connects TRBV14 to TRBJ2-1; D unclear. Germline CDR1 is SGHDN and CDR2 is FVKESK. Trimming removed 0 bases at V and 1 base at J, with 7 bases between. This CDR3 region has 15 residues. The CDR3 region is CASSQDGSSYNEQFF. Here the CDR3 DNA reads TGTGCCAGCAGCCAAGATGGCAGTTCCTACAATGAGCAGTTCTTC. The variable domain in full, completed from reference TRBV14 and TRBJ2-1, reads EAGVTQFPSHSVIEKGQTVTLRCDPISGHDNLYWYRRVMGKEIKFLLHFVKESKQDESGMPNNRFLAERTGGTYSTLKVQPAELEDSGVYFCASSQDGSSYNEQFFGPGTRLTVL.

This clone appeared a single time. This chain links TRBV28 with TRBJ1-2; the D gene is possibly TRBD1 (6 bases). Germline values: CDR1 MDHEN, CDR2 SYDVKM. V was clipped by 5 bases and J by 7 bases, with 14 bases between them. The CDR3 sequence is 13 residues long. The CDR3 DNA follows: TGTGCCAGCAGTAAGGACAGATTCTTTGGCTACACCTTC. Translated: CASSKDRFFGYTF.

V usage is TRBV28 and J usage is TRBJ1-2; D perhaps matches TRBD1 (5 bases). This CDR3 has 14 amino acids. Germline V gives CDR1 MDHEN, CDR2 SYDVKM. The V gene lost 3 bases and the J gene lost 13 bases, with 21 bases spanning the gap. CDR3 nucleotides: TGTGCCAGCAGTTTTAGGGCGGAAACGGACAATCTCACCTTC. Protein: CASSFRAETDNLTF.

V usage is TRBV5-1 and J usage is TRBJ1-1, with D maybe TRBD1 (5 bases). With 0 bases removed from V and 5 bases from J, the gap between germline ends came to 11 bases. The CDR3 is 14 amino acids. The V gene's germline CDR1 is SGHRS and CDR2 YFSETQ. CDR3 sequence (DNA): TGCGCCAGCAGCTTGGGTGTCAGGGCAACTGAAGCTTTCTTT. It is translated as CASSLGVRATEAFF. Full variable domain (rest looked up from reference TRBV5-1 and TRBJ1-1): KAGVTQTPRYLIKTRGQQVTLSCSPISGHRSVSWYQQTPGQGLQFLFEYFSETQRNKGNFPGRFSGRQFSNSRSEMNVSTLELGDSALYLCASSLGVRATEAFFGQGTRLTVV.

The table lists this clone with a count of one. The chain employs TRBV14 and TRBJ2-2; TRBD2 agrees at 8 bases. V lost 3 bases and J lost 6; bases outside the gene matches: 12. The CDR3 contains 17 residues. CDR1 and CDR2 (germline): SGHDN, FVKESK. This chain's CDR3 is CASSQGVAGRASGELFF. As DNA, the CDR3 is TGTGCCAGCAGCCAGGGAGTTGCCGGGAGGGCCTCCGGGGAGCTGTTTTTT.

This clone was seen only once. The chain employs TRBV29-1 and TRBJ1-4; no reliable D call. The CDR3 contains 15 residues. Germline CDR1 and CDR2: SQVTM and ANQGSEA. The V gene lost 4 bases and the J gene lost 5 bases, with 17 bases spanning the gap. The CDR3 spells CSVGIGSVGNEKLFF. The CDR3 nucleotides are TGCAGCGTTGGAATCGGGTCGGTAGGGAATGAAAAACTGTTTTTT.

Comments on this clone: The junction shows a germline mismatch at one end, possibly a read error. The gene calls are TRBV6-2 or TRBV6-3 and TRBJ2-2; no firm D call. The CDR3 totals 13 residues. Germline loops: CDR1 MNHEY, CDR2 SVGEGT. CDR3 in DNA: TGTGCCAGCAGCCAGGCGAAAACCGGGGAGCTGTTTTTT. Translated, it gives CASSQAKTGELFF.

The V and J genes are TRBV6-1 and TRBJ2-5; D is perhaps TRBD1 (6 bases). The V gene lost 2 bases and the J gene lost 1 base, with 14 bases spanning the gap. The CDR3 contains 16 residues. Germline V gene lookup returns CDR1 MNHNS and CDR2 SASEGT. The CDR3 here is CASSEWKGGLQETQYF. CDR3 DNA: TGTGCCAGCAGTGAATGGAAAGGGGGTCTCCAAGAGACCCAGTACTTC.

The chain recombines TRBV29-1 with TRBJ1-1; D is possibly TRBD1 (6 bases). Per germline, CDR1 SQVTM and CDR2 ANQGSEA. The CDR3 spans 13 residues. Between the trimmed V and J ends, which lost 8 bases and 0 bases, there was a span of 13 bases. CDR3 sequence: CSFGQPLNTEAFF. CDR3 DNA sequence: TGCAGCTTTGGACAGCCCTTGAACACTGAAGCTTTCTTT.

This clone was observed once. This chain connects TRBV6-5 to TRBJ2-1; D may be TRBD2 (5 bases). V dropped 6 bases and J dropped 2 bases, with 11 bases sitting between them. This CDR3 has 14 residues. Germline CDR1 is MNHEY and CDR2 is SVGAGI. CDR3 sequence (DNA): TGTGCCAGCAGCCGAGGGTCAGCCTACAATGAGCAGTTCTTC. Encoded protein: CASSRGSAYNEQFF.

The chain has TRBV27 and TRBJ1-1; D might be TRBD1 (6 bases). V lost 5 bases and J lost 2, with 12 bases in between. The CDR3 is made up of 14 amino acids. Looked up from germline, CDR1 is MNHEY and CDR2 is SMNVEV (reference sequence). The CDR3 protein is CASSKQGSNTEAFF. CDR3 DNA sequence: TGTGCCAGCAGTAAACAGGGCTCTAACACTGAAGCTTTCTTT.

The chain employs TRBV6-4 and TRBJ1-2; D unresolved. The germline V gene encodes CDR1 MRHNA and CDR2 SNTAGT. The CDR3 consists of 11 residues. The germline V and J ends were trimmed by 3 bases and 6 bases, with 5 bases remaining between them. CDR3 protein: CASSDTDGYTF. DNA of the CDR3: TGTGCCAGCAGTGATACGGATGGCTACACCTTC.

V and J are TRBV5-1 and TRBJ1-1; 8 bases are shared with TRBD1. Germline-derived CDR1 and CDR2 are SGHRS and YFSETQ. Losses at the gene ends were 2 bases for V and 1 base for J; bases not matched to a gene: 4. The CDR3 runs 15 residues. Here the CDR3 DNA reads TGCGCCAGCAGCTTATGGACAGGGAGGAACACTGAAGCTTTCTTT. It yields the protein CASSLWTGRNTEAFF.

The rearrangement joins TRBV29-1 to TRBJ1-2; D may be TRBD1 (6 bases). V was pared by 6 bases and J by 8 bases, with 16 bases between. Germline values: CDR1 SQVTM, CDR2 ANQGSEA. The CDR3 is 12 amino acids. CDR3 residues: CSVSWTDQGYTF. The CDR3 DNA sequence: TGCAGCGTCTCGTGGACAGATCAGGGCTACACCTTC.

The rearrangement joins TRBV28 to TRBJ2-7; D not certain. CDR3 length: 12 amino acids. Trimming took off 7 bases at V and 6 bases at J, with 13 bases between the two ends. In germline, CDR1 is MDHEN, CDR2 SYDVKM. CDR3 sequence reads: CASTEGPLEQYF. In nucleotides, the CDR3 is TGTGCCAGCACCGAAGGGCCCCTCGAGCAGTACTTC. The full variable domain, rest sourced from reference TRBV28 and TRBJ2-7, is DVKVTQSSRYLVKRTGEKVFLECVQDMDHENMFWYRQDPGLGLRLIYFSYDVKMKEKGDIPEGYSVSREKKERFSLILESASTNQTSMYLCASTEGPLEQYFGPGTRLTVT.

V and J are TRBV25-1 and TRBJ2-1; TRBD2 might be the D (5 bases). Trimming stripped 3 bases from V and 7 bases from J, with 13 bases between. The CDR3 loop spans 14 amino acids. The germline V gene has CDR1 MGHDK and CDR2 SYGVNS. CDR3 nucleotides: TGTGCCAGCAGTGACCTGGGAGTTCAGAATGAGCAGTTCTTC. Translating it yields CASSDLGVQNEQFF.

J is TRBJ1-6 and V is TRBV30; possible D gene TRBD1, 5 bases. Trimming took off 2 bases at V and 9 bases at J, with 14 bases between the two ends. CDR1 is GTSNPN, CDR2 SVGIG, per germline (reference sequence). The CDR3 is made up of 14 amino acids. CDR3: CAWSSIGAGSPLHF. CDR3 coding DNA: TGTGCCTGGAGTTCTATAGGGGCGGGTTCACCCCTCCACTTT. The whole variable domain, remainder taken from reference TRBV30 and TRBJ1-6, is SQTIHQWPATLVQPVGSPLSLECTVEGTSNPNLYWYRQAAGRGLQLLFYSVGIGQISSEVPQNLSASRPQDRQFILSSKKLLLSDSGFYLCAWSSIGAGSPLHFGNGTRLTVT.

In this sample, this clone turned up a few times. The chain joins TRBV7-8 to TRBJ1-6; maybe TRBD1 (5 bases). The CDR3 is 16 amino acids. CDR1 is SGHVS and CDR2 is FQNEAQ in the germline V gene. The V and J ends lost 5 bases and 7 bases respectively, with 18 bases between them. As DNA, the CDR3 is TGTGCCAGCAGCCGAACCGCCGGCTGGGGGAATTCACCCCTCCACTTT. Translated: CASSRTAGWGNSPLHF. The whole variable domain, remainder taken from reference TRBV7-8 and TRBJ1-6, is GAGVSQSPRYKVAKRGQDVALRCDPISGHVSLFWYQQALGQGPEFLTYFQNEAQLDKSGLPSDRFFAERPEGSVSTLKIQRTQQEDSAVYLCASSRTAGWGNSPLHFGNGTRLTVT.